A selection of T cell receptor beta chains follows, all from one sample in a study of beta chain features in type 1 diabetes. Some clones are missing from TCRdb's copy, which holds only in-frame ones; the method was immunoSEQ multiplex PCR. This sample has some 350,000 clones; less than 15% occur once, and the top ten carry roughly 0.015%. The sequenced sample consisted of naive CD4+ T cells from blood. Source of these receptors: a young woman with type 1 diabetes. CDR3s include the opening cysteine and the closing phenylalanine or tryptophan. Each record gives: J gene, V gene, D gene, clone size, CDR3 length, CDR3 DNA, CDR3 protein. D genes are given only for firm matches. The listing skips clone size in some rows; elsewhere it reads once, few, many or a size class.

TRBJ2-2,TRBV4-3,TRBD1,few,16,TGCGCCAGCAGCGCACGGGACAGAACCAACACCGGGGAGCTGTTTTTT,CASSARDRTNTGELFF
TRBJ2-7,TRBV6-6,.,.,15,TGTGCCAGCAGTTACTCGCGCGGGTCCTCCTACGAGCAGTACTTC,CASSYSRGSSYEQYF
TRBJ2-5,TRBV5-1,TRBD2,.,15,TGCGCCAGCAGCTGGGGACTAGCGGGTCCAGAGACCCAGTACTTC,CASSWGLAGPETQYF
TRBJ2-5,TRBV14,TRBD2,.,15,TGTGCCAGCAGCCCATTGGGGAGGGCCCGAGAGACCCAGTACTTC,CASSPLGRARETQYF
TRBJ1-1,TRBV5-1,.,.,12,TGCGCCAGCAGCTTGAGTGACAGTGAAGCTTTCTTT,CASSLSDSEAFF
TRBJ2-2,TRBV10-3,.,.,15,TGTGCCATAAAAGGGACTGGGCCACTGACCGGGGAGCTGTTTTTT,CAIKGTGPLTGELFF
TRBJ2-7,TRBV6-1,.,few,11,TGTGCCAGTGGAGAGGGCTACGAGCAGTACTTC,CASGEGYEQYF
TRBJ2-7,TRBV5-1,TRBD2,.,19,TGCGCCAGCAGCTCCCTTCTCGGGGAGTCCGGGACTAGCCCCTACGAGCAGTACTTC,CASSSLLGESGTSPYEQYF
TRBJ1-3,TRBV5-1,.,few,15,TGCGCCAGCAGCCCCAGGGCCCTGAGCGGAAACACCATATATTTT,CASSPRALSGNTIYF
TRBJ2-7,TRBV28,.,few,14,TGTGCCAGCCCGCCCAGGGGCACTTCCTACGAGCAGTACTTC,CASPPRGTSYEQYF
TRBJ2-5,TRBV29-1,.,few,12,TGCAGCGTTGCCCTTAACCAAGAGACCCAGTACTTC,CSVALNQETQYF
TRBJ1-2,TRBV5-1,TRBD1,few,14,TGCGCCAGCAGCAGAGGGACAGTGGACTATGGCTACACCTTC,CASSRGTVDYGYTF
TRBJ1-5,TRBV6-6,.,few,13,TGTGCCAGCAGGCTACAAGGGGATCAGCCCCAGCATTTT,CASRLQGDQPQHF
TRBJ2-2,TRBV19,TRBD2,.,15,TGTGCCAGTAGTACCCCTCACCGGGGGGCCGGGGAGCTGTTTTTT,CASSTPHRGAGELFF
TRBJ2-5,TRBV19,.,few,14,TGTGCCAGTAGTAGGCGGAGGTACCAAGAGACCCAGTACTTC,CASSRRRYQETQYF
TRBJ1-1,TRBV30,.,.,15,TGTGCCTGGTCCTTCAAGGGGAACATGAACACTGAAGCTTTCTTT,CAWSFKGNMNTEAFF
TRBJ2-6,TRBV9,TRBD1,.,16,TGTGCCAGCAGCGTTAACAGGGGGCTCGGAGCCAACGTCCTGACTTTC,CASSVNRGLGANVLTF
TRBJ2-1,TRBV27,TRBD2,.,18,TGTGCCAGCAGCAGATACAGGGCTAGCGGGATGGGTACCAATGAGCAGTTCTTC,CASSRYRASGMGTNEQFF
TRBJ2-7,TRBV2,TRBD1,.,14,TGTGCCAGCAGCGACGGGACAGGGAGGTACGAGCAGTACTTC,CASSDGTGRYEQYF
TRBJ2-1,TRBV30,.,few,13,TGTGCCTGGAGCCATCGCCCGGTCGATGAGCAGTTCTTC,CAWSHRPVDEQFF
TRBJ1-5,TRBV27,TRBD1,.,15,TGTGCCAGCAGTTTTGGACAGGGCCCCAATCAGCCCCAGCATTTT,CASSFGQGPNQPQHF
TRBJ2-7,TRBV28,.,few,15,TGTGCCAGCAGCCCCCCGGGGGGCGGAGCCTACGAGCAGTACTTC,CASSPPGGGAYEQYF
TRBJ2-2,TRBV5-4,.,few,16,TGTGCCAGCAGCCCCAATCAGGAAGCAAACACCGGGGAGCTGTTTTTT,CASSPNQEANTGELFF
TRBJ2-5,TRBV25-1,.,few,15,TGTGCCAGCAGTCGACCAGGTGGCAGGGGAGAGACCCAGTACTTC,CASSRPGGRGETQYF
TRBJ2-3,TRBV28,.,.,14,TGTGCCAGCAGTCCGGACAGGCGGGAAGATACGCAGTATTTT,CASSPDRREDTQYF
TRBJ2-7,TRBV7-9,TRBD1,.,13,TGTGCCAGCAGCTCGACAGGGGAAAACGAGCAGTACTTC,CASSSTGENEQYF
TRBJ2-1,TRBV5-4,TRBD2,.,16,TGTGCCAGCAGCCCCCGGACTAGCGGGAGTCACAATGAGCAGTTCTTC,CASSPRTSGSHNEQFF
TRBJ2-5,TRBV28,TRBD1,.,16,TGTGCCAGCAGCCCTCACAGGGGAAGGGACCAAGAGACCCAGTACTTC,CASSPHRGRDQETQYF
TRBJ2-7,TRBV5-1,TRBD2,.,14,TGCGCCAGCAGCTCCGGGACTAGCGGTTACGAGCAGTACTTC,CASSSGTSGYEQYF
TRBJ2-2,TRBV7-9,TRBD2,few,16,TGTGCCAGCAGCTTAAGGCGGGAGAGGAGCACCGGGGAGCTGTTTTTT,CASSLRRERSTGELFF
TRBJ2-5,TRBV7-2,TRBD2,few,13,TGTGCCAGCAGCCGGGACTATTCCGAGACCCAGTACTTC,CASSRDYSETQYF
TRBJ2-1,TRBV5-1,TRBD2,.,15,TGCGCCAGCAGCTTGGGTGCTAGCGGGGTTAATGAGCAGTTCTTC,CASSLGASGVNEQFF
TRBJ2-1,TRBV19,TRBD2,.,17,TGTGCCAGTAGCCCGAAACCGGGACTAGTAAGGTACAATGAGCAGTTCTTC,CASSPKPGLVRYNEQFF
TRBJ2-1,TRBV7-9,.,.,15,TGTGCCAGCAGCTCTCCTAGCGCGGGGCGCAATGAGCAGTTCTTC,CASSSPSAGRNEQFF
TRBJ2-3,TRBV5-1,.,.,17,TGCGCCAGCAGCTTGAGGGACTCCCGGCTGAGCACAGATACGCAGTATTTT,CASSLRDSRLSTDTQYF
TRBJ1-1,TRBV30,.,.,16,TGTGCCTGGAGGGGTAAAAAGACAGGTAAAGGGACTGAAGCTTTCTTT,CAWRGKKTGKGTEAFF